These 21 T cell receptor beta chains originate from one sample sequenced in a study of cytomegalovirus exposure and HLA in healthy donors. The PCR employed 60 Vbeta primers together with 13 Jbeta primers. The method was immunoSEQ multiplex PCR; TCRdb's version includes in-frame clones alone and lacks a portion of them. Of under 200,000 clones in the sample, about 80% were seen once. The sequencing input was PBMCs. The receptors were gathered from a woman between 45 and 60 years old in good health and CMV-seropositive.

This chain connects TRBV5-1 to TRBJ2-5; perhaps TRBD1 as D (6 bases). Germline CDR1 reads SGHRS; CDR2 reads YFSETQ. The CDR3 sequence is 16 residues long. V was pared by 0 bases and J by 5 bases, with 17 bases between. The CDR3 sequence: CASSLGPQGDRETQYF. The CDR3 nucleotides are TGCGCCAGCAGCTTGGGACCACAGGGTGATCGGGAGACCCAGTACTTC.

This clone was recorded once. The chain combines TRBV7-2 with TRBJ2-7, with 9 bases aligning to TRBD2. From germline, CDR1 is SGHTA and CDR2 FQGNSA. This CDR3 region has 14 residues. The ends lost 5 bases at V and 3 bases at J; junction bases unmatched: 5. CDR3 region: CASSTFSGSYEQYF. The CDR3, as DNA: TGTGCCAGCAGCACCTTTAGCGGGAGCTACGAGCAGTACTTC. Looking up the rest from reference TRBV7-2 and TRBJ2-7 gives the full variable domain: GAGVSQSPSNKVTEKGKDVELRCDPISGHTALYWYRQSLGQGLEFLIYFQGNSAPDKSGLPSDRFSAERTGGSVSTLTIQRTQQEDSAVYLCASSTFSGSYEQYFGPGTRLTVT.

The genes are TRBV6-5 and TRBJ1-1, with a possible D match to TRBD1 (6 bases). V shed 2 bases and J shed 5 bases, with 15 bases lying between them. This CDR3 has 15 residues. Germline values: CDR1 MNHEY, CDR2 SVGAGI. CDR3 in DNA: TGTGCCAGCAGTTACCGACCTACAGGGATAACTGAAGCTTTCTTT. Its translation is CASSYRPTGITEAFF.

The V call is TRBV9, the J call TRBJ1-2, with D uncertain. Deletions cut 4 bases from V and 5 bases from J, with 15 bases between. The V gene's germline CDR1 is SGDLS and CDR2 YYNGEE. CDR3 length: 14 amino acids. CDR3 nucleotides: TGTGCCAGCAGCATCCGGGGTCTAGAGTATGGCTACACCTTC. This sequence encodes CASSIRGLEYGYTF.

The chain is built from TRBV11-1 and TRBJ2-1; 7 bases fit TRBD1. The CDR3 length is 15 residues. Germline V lookup: CDR1 SGHAT, CDR2 FQDESV (reference sequence). Trimming removed 3 bases from V and 10 bases from J; junction bases left unmatched: 12. CDR3 nucleotide sequence: TGTGCCAGCAGCTTCGGACAGGTGGGCCCCTCCGAGCAGTTCTTC. As protein: CASSFGQVGPSEQFF.

The J gene is TRBJ1-2, the V gene TRBV11-2; 8 positions match TRBD1. Per germline, CDR1 SGHAT and CDR2 FQNNGV. With V trimmed by 3 bases and J by 1 base, 13 bases remained unmatched. The CDR3 covers 18 residues. CDR3 region: CASSLAPGTGINNYGYTF. CDR3 DNA sequence: TGTGCCAGCAGCTTGGCCCCCGGGACAGGAATCAATAACTATGGCTACACCTTC.

The chain couples TRBV10-3 to TRBJ1-6, with 8 bases matching TRBD1. The trim removed 9 bases at V and 8 bases at J, leaving 6 bases unmatched. Germline lookup yields CDR1 ENHRY and CDR2 SYGVKD. The CDR3 covers 13 residues. CDR3 DNA: TGTGCCATACAGGGGGTCTCTGATTCACCCCTCCACTTT. It yields the protein CAIQGVSDSPLHF.

This CDR3 is CGDRGHIDNYGYTF. DNA of the CDR3: TGTGGGGACAGGGGTCACATTGATAACTATGGCTACACCTTC. The V call is TRBV7-9, the J call TRBJ1-2; 10 nucleotides align to TRBD1. CDR1 and CDR2 from the germline V gene are SEHNR and FQNEAQ (reference sequence). This CDR3 is 14 amino acids long. The variable domain in full, completed from reference TRBV7-9 and TRBJ1-2, reads DTGVSQNPRHKITKRGQNVTFRCDPISEHNRLYWYRQTLGQGPEFLTYFQNEAQLEKSRLLSDRFSAERPKGSFSTLEIQRTEQGDSAMYLCGDRGHIDNYGYTFGSGTRLTVV.

Regarding this clone: The junction does not match germline at one end; this may be a read error. This chain connects TRBV7-9 to TRBJ2-7; 7 positions agree with TRBD1. The CDR3 has 13 amino acids. Germline CDR1 is SEHNR and CDR2 is FQNEAQ (reference sequence). CDR3 sequence reads: CSSSWDRTYEQYF. DNA for the CDR3: TGTTCCAGCAGCTGGGACAGAACCTACGAGCAGTACTTC.

This clone was observed a single time. J is TRBJ2-5 and V is TRBV6-1; D not resolved. The DNA end is a closer match to TRBJ2-7, so the J assignment may be wrong. The germline V gene has CDR1 MNHNS and CDR2 SASEGT. The CDR3 spans 14 residues. The CDR3: CASSDQEVSYEQYF. The DNA for the CDR3 is TGTGCCAGCAGTGACCAAGAGGTTTCCTACGAGCAGTACTTC.

This clone turned up a few times. This sequence joins TRBV5-6 and TRBJ1-1; D unresolved. The ends were cut back, 1 base at V and 1 base at J, with 11 bases in the middle. This CDR3 region has 15 residues. Germline lookup yields CDR1 SGHDT and CDR2 YYEEEE. Here the CDR3 DNA reads TGTGCCAGCAGCTTGATCCGCGGCCCGAACACTGAAGCTTTCTTT. Translated, it gives CASSLIRGPNTEAFF.

V is TRBV7-2 and J is TRBJ1-1; the D is unclear. The germline V gene has CDR1 SGHTA and CDR2 FQGNSA. Trimming left V 7 bases short and J 0 bases short, with 12 bases between. The CDR3 loop spans 14 amino acids. In DNA form, the CDR3 reads TGTGCCAGCAAGTCGCTGGGCATGAACACTGAAGCTTTCTTT. Its translation is CASKSLGMNTEAFF.

The chain uses TRBV6-1 and TRBJ2-7, with TRBD2 identical over 8 bases. This CDR3 has 14 residues. V shed 6 bases and J 3 bases; nucleotides not matched to a gene: 7. Looked up from germline, CDR1 is MNHNS and CDR2 is SASEGT. The DNA of the CDR3 is TGTGCCAGCAGCTGGCTAGCGGGCAACTACGAGCAGTACTTC. This encodes CASSWLAGNYEQYF.

The chain recombines TRBV18 with TRBJ2-7; D possibly corresponds to TRBD1 (6 bases). CDR1 and CDR2 (germline): KGHSH, LQKENI. The CDR3 runs to 14 residues. V lost 1 base and J 6 bases, leaving 13 bases between the germline ends. This chain's CDR3 is CASSPRPGEREQYF. CDR3 DNA sequence: TGTGCCAGCTCACCACGCCCAGGGGAGCGCGAGCAGTACTTC.

V is TRBV27 and J is TRBJ1-4; tentatively, D is TRBD1 (5 bases). The CDR3 sequence is 15 residues long. The germline V and J ends were trimmed by 0 bases and 4 bases, with 9 bases remaining between them. CDR1 is MNHEY and CDR2 is SMNVEV in the germline V gene (reference sequence). The CDR3 DNA reads as TGTGCCAGCAGTTTATCGTGGGGCCTTAATGAAAAACTGTTTTTT. It encodes CASSLSWGLNEKLFF. Full variable domain (remainder filled in from reference TRBV27 and TRBJ1-4): EAQVTQNPRYLITVTGKKLTVTCSQNMNHEYMSWYRQDPGLGLRQIYYSMNVEVTDKGDVPEGYKVSRKEKRNFPLILESPSPNQTSLYFCASSLSWGLNEKLFFGSGTQLSVL.

This clone was seen a few times. The rearrangement uses TRBV25-1 and TRBJ2-7, with 8 positions matching TRBD1. The V gene's germline CDR1 is MGHDK and CDR2 SYGVNS. V gave up 4 bases and J gave up 11 bases; unmatched junction bases: 4. CDR3 length: 11 residues. The CDR3 DNA reads as TGTGCCAGCAGTGGAGGACAGGGAAAGTACTTC. This encodes CASSGGQGKYF.

The gene calls are TRBV27 and TRBJ2-3; 8 nucleotides align to TRBD1. This CDR3 region has 12 residues. The V gene's germline CDR1 is MNHEY and CDR2 SMNVEV (reference sequence). The J segment lost 11 bases and the V segment lost 5 bases, leaving 6 bases of the junction unmatched. The CDR3 bases are TGTGCCAGCAGTGCACGGACAGGGAAGCAGTATTTT. Translation: CASSARTGKQYF.

The chain has TRBV7-8 and TRBJ1-5; no clear D. With 1 base removed from V and 3 bases from J, the gap between germline ends came to 7 bases. Germline V CDR1 and CDR2: SGHVS, FQNEAQ. The CDR3 is made up of 14 amino acids. This CDR3 is CASSLGAFNQPQHF. CDR3 DNA sequence: TGTGCCAGCAGCTTAGGGGCCTTCAATCAGCCCCAGCATTTT.

The chain is built from TRBV7-2 and TRBJ2-1, with 9 nucleotides matching TRBD1. The CDR3 has 15 amino acids. CDR1 SGHTA and CDR2 FQGNSA come from the germline V gene. V shed 4 bases, J shed 3 bases, and the junction held 4 bases outside the gene matches. CDR3 bases: TGTGCCAGCAGCTACGGGACAGGGAACTACAATGAGCAGTTCTTC. Its protein product is CASSYGTGNYNEQFF. The whole variable domain, remainder taken from reference TRBV7-2 and TRBJ2-1, is GAGVSQSPSNKVTEKGKDVELRCDPISGHTALYWYRQSLGQGLEFLIYFQGNSAPDKSGLPSDRFSAERTGGSVSTLTIQRTQQEDSAVYLCASSYGTGNYNEQFFGPGTRLTVL.

The chain links TRBV30 to TRBJ1-5; the D is unclear. Germline-derived CDR1 and CDR2 are GTSNPN and SVGIG (reference sequence). V was trimmed by 2 bases and J by 3 bases, leaving 8 bases between them. The CDR3 is 13 amino acids. CDR3 coding DNA: TGTGCCTGGAGTCCAGATCTCAATCAGCCCCAGCATTTT. It encodes CAWSPDLNQPQHF.

The rearrangement links TRBV18 to TRBJ1-1; D is perhaps TRBD1 (5 bases). The CDR3 is 15 residues long. V shed 3 bases and J shed 3 bases, with 14 bases lying between them. Germline V gives CDR1 KGHSH, CDR2 LQKENI. This CDR3 reads CASSPLGGADTEAFF. The CDR3 nucleotides are TGTGCCAGCTCACCGCTAGGTGGGGCGGACACTGAAGCTTTCTTT.